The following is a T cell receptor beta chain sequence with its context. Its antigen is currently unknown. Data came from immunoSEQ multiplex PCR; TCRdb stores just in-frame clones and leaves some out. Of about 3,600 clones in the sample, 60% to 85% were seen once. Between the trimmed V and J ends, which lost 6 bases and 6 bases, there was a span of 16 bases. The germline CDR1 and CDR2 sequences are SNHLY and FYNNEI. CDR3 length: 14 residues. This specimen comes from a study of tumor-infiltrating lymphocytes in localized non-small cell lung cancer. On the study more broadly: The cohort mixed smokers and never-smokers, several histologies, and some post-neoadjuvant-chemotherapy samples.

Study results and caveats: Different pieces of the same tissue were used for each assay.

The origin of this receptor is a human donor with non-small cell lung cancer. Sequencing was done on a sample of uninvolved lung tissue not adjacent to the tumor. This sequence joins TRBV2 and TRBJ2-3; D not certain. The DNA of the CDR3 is TGTGCCAGCAGGCGAGACCCAGCCGGCGATACGCAGTATTTT. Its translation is CASRRDPAGDTQYF.